This entry is about one T cell receptor (beta chain). Its matching antigen is unknown. These data come from a study of STAT5B mutations in CD4+ large granular lymphocyte leukemia. Study context: Among healthy donors, a particular HLA allele went with more CDR3 'QG' motifs.

Points from the study as a whole: Roughly 27% of private leukemic clonotypes occurred rarely in other patients' non-leukemic repertoires. Patient CD4-sorted repertoires stayed more clonal than healthy ones after leukemic-clone removal. 8/27 top patient clones versus 2/35 control clones were TRBV06-family.

The protocol was immunoSEQ multiplex PCR, while the TCRdb copy is restricted to in-frame clones and leaves out a portion. Seen here are about 31,000 clones, about three quarters observed once, and the top ten hold approximately 0.99%. This CDR3 has 14 amino acids. The V gene end was trimmed by 5 bases and the J gene end by 9 bases; junction bases not matched to a gene: 8. Per the germline V gene, CDR1 is MDHEN and CDR2 is SYDVKM. This TCR came from a human donor in good health. V is TRBV28 and J is TRBJ2-5, with TRBD2 identical over 11 bases. The sequenced sample consisted of CD4+ T cells from blood buffy coats. This chain's CDR3 is CASSVPGLAVPQYF. DNA of the CDR3: TGTGCCAGCAGTGTCCCGGGACTAGCGGTGCCCCAGTACTTC.